These 18 T cell receptor beta chains were sequenced from one sample in a study of T cells in Graves' hyperthyroidism and ophthalmopathy. The source material, RNA transcripts, was used to amplify TCR beta CDR3 regions. When the TCR CDR3 underwent first-round RT-PCR, the HTBI primer set was used. TCRdb re-called the multiplex PCR reads with MiXCR, one entry per CDR3 protein. Among a few hundred thousand distinct CDR3 sequences listed, under 60% were seen once. The sample taken for sequencing was peripheral blood or thyroid tissue (not recorded which). The receptors stem from a young woman with Graves' hyperthyroidism.

V and J are TRBV11-2 and TRBJ1-1; D might be TRBD1 (5 bases). The CDR3 has 10 amino acids. V gave up 8 bases and J gave up 8 bases, with 9 bases separating them. Germline loops: CDR1 SGHAT, CDR2 FQNNGV. CDR3 protein: CASPRAEAFF. For the CDR3, the DNA is TGTGCCAGCCCCAGGGCAGAAGCTTTCTTT.

This clonotype was detected ten times or more. This chain uses TRBV14 with TRBJ2-5; TRBD2 matches at 8 bases. J lost 1 base, V lost 1 base, and 2 bases had no gene match. Germline loops: CDR1 SGHDN, CDR2 FVKESK. CDR3 size: 15 residues. CDR3 in DNA: TGTGCCAGCAGCCAAGGACTAGCGAGCCAAGAGACCCAGTACTTC. Encoded protein: CASSQGLASQETQYF. Looking up the rest from reference TRBV14 and TRBJ2-5 gives the full variable domain: EAGVTQFPSHSVIEKGQTVTLRCDPISGHDNLYWYRRVMGKEIKFLLHFVKESKQDESGMPNNRFLAERTGGTYSTLKVQPAELEDSGVYFCASSQGLASQETQYFGPGTRLLVL.

Ten or more counts support this clonotype. The rearrangement joins TRBV19 to TRBJ1-5; D unresolved. CDR1 is LNHDA and CDR2 is SQIVND in the germline V gene (reference sequence). This CDR3 has 16 residues. The V and J ends lost 9 bases and 3 bases respectively, with 21 bases between them. CDR3 DNA: TGTGCCAGCACCATGAGGGCTCCTCTTAACAATCAGCCCCAGCATTTT. This encodes CASTMRAPLNNQPQHF.

There are many counts of this clonotype. The V and J genes are TRBV7-2 and TRBJ2-5; TRBD1 agrees at 7 bases. The CDR3 length is 14 residues. Trimming took 5 bases from V and 1 from J; bases not matched to a gene: 4. Germline loops: CDR1 SGHTA, CDR2 FQGNSA. CDR3 region: CASSLHRGQETQYF. CDR3 in DNA: TGTGCCAGCAGCCTCCACAGGGGCCAAGAGACCCAGTACTTC.

This clonotype was observed a handful of times. This sequence joins TRBV10-3 and TRBJ1-5; no reliable D call. Germline V lookup: CDR1 ENHRY, CDR2 SYGVKD. Trimming took off 4 bases at V and 14 bases at J, with 18 bases between the two ends. The CDR3 runs to 13 residues. The CDR3 sequence is CAISVAGETYEHF. The CDR3 nucleotides are TGTGCCATCAGTGTTGCGGGAGAGACCTACGAGCATTTT.

The chain has TRBV15 and TRBJ1-5; D ambiguous. V was cut by 3 bases and J by 1 base, with 13 bases left in between. This CDR3 comprises 16 residues. The germline gives CDR1 LNHNV, CDR2 YYDKDF (reference sequence). The CDR3 region is CATSSPSPRSNQPQHF. In DNA form, the CDR3 reads TGTGCCACCAGCAGCCCCAGTCCCCGAAGCAATCAGCCCCAGCATTTT.

The V gene is TRBV29-1, the J gene TRBJ1-2, with 9 bases matching TRBD1. The CDR3 contains 15 residues. V dropped 6 bases and J dropped 6; count of bases not matched to a gene: 14. Germline values: CDR1 SQVTM, CDR2 ANQGSEA. CDR3 in amino acids: CSVGPGQGYSHGYTF. The DNA for the CDR3 is TGCAGCGTAGGACCGGGACAGGGTTATTCGCATGGCTACACCTTC. Complete variable domain (other parts from reference TRBV29-1 and TRBJ1-2): SAVISQKPSRDICQRGTSLTIQCQVDSQVTMMFWYRQQPGQSLTLIATANQGSEATYESGFVIDKFPISRPNLTFSTLTVSNMSPEDSSIYLCSVGPGQGYSHGYTFGSGTRLTVV.

The chain uses TRBV18 and TRBJ2-5; 12 nucleotides agree with TRBD1. Unmatched junction bases numbered 4, after V lost 8 bases and J lost 3 bases. The CDR3 totals 14 residues. Germline V CDR1 and CDR2: KGHSH, LQKENI. The chain's CDR3 is CASTGTGGEETQYF. The CDR3 DNA follows: TGTGCCAGCACAGGGACAGGGGGCGAAGAGACCCAGTACTTC.

This clonotype was observed many times. V is TRBV2 and J is TRBJ1-1, with TRBD1 as a possible D gene (5 bases). V was trimmed by 7 bases and J by 0 bases, leaving 9 bases between them. Germline V CDR1 and CDR2: SNHLY, FYNNEI. The CDR3 contains 13 residues. The CDR3 nucleotides read TGTGCCAGCATTCGACAGCTGAACACTGAAGCTTTCTTT. It specifies CASIRQLNTEAFF.

For this clonotype: A much larger clone differs from this one at a single base, so this may be a read error. This chain links TRBV6-5 with TRBJ2-7; D unclear. CDR3 length: 11 residues. Germline-derived CDR1 and CDR2 are MNHEY and SVGAGI. Deletions cut 6 bases from V and 6 bases from J, with 9 bases between. The CDR3 sequence is CASRYLAEQYF. The CDR3 region has the DNA TGTGCCAGCAGATATTTAGCCGAGCAGTACTTC.

The chain links TRBV2 to TRBJ2-5; 8 bases are shared with TRBD1. V lost 2 bases to trimming and J lost 5 bases; unmatched junction nucleotides: 7. Germline lookup yields CDR1 SNHLY and CDR2 FYNNEI. This CDR3 is 15 amino acids long. The CDR3 DNA reads as TGTGCCAGCAGTGAAAGGACAGGGAGCTATGAGACCCAGTACTTC. Its translation: CASSERTGSYETQYF. Together with reference TRBV2 and TRBJ2-5, the CDR3 gives the full variable domain: EPEVTQTPSHQVTQMGQEVILRCVPISNHLYFYWYRQILGQKVEFLVSFYNNEISEKSEIFDDQFSVERPDGSNFTLKIRSTKLEDSAMYFCASSERTGSYETQYFGPGTRLLVL.

On this clonotype itself: A single base separates this from a much larger clone, so it may be a read error. In DNA, the CDR3 is TGTGCCAGCAGCTGGACTAGCGGCCTCTCCTACGGGCAGTACTTC. Residues: CASSWTSGLSYGQYF. The chain joins TRBV10-3 to TRBJ2-7; TRBD2 agrees at 10 bases. From germline, CDR1 is ENHRY and CDR2 SYGVKD. This CDR3 region has 15 residues.

The rearrangement uses TRBV7-2 and TRBJ2-7; the D is unclear. Trimming took 8 bases from V and 7 from J, leaving 9 bases between them. Germline V gene data show CDR1 as SGHTA and CDR2 as FQGNSA. The CDR3 runs to 10 residues. CDR3 DNA sequence: TGTGCCAGCTTCTTTGGTGAGCAGTACTTC. It codes for CASFFGEQYF.

The chain combines TRBV7-9 with TRBJ2-7, with D uncertain. The germline V and J ends were trimmed by 3 bases and 3 bases, with 12 bases remaining between them. The V gene's germline CDR1 is SEHNR and CDR2 FQNEAQ (reference sequence). The CDR3 totals 14 residues. CDR3 in amino acids: CASSLVGSNYEQYF. CDR3 DNA sequence: TGTGCCAGCAGCTTGGTAGGGTCTAACTACGAGCAGTACTTC.

This clonotype has more than one count but fewer than ten. The chain combines TRBV15 with TRBJ2-7; 10 positions agree with TRBD2. The DNA end is a closer match to TRBJ2-1, so the J assignment may be wrong. The germline V gene has CDR1 LNHNV and CDR2 YYDKDF (reference sequence). The CDR3 is 14 amino acids. The CDR3 region is CATSRTSGYNEQFF. The CDR3 bases are TGTGCCACCAGCAGGACTAGCGGGTACAATGAGCAGTTCTTC.

The chain links TRBV28 to TRBJ2-7; 14 nucleotides align to TRBD2. V dropped 4 bases and J dropped 7; count of bases not matched to a gene: 9. The length of the CDR3 is 16 residues. Germline values: CDR1 MDHEN, CDR2 SYDVKM. CDR3 sequence reads: CASSSLGLAGGREQYF. In nucleotides, the CDR3 is TGTGCCAGCAGTTCCCTCGGACTAGCGGGAGGCCGTGAGCAGTACTTC.

J is TRBJ2-2 and V is TRBV7-9, with 8 nucleotides matching TRBD1. Germline assignment: CDR1 SEHNR and CDR2 FQNEAQ (reference sequence). J gave up 7 bases and V 4 bases, and 11 bases lay outside the gene matches. The length of the CDR3 is 16 residues. The CDR3 region has the DNA TGTGCCAGCAGCTCGACAGGGGAGGACTATGGCGGGGAGCTGTTTTTT. This encodes CASSSTGEDYGGELFF.

Note on this clonotype: Because the CDR3's place on the DNA is in doubt, the DNA is left out and the CDR3 is given as listed by TCRdb. This rearrangement joins TRBV11-1 to TRBJ1-1. Germline CDR1 is SGHAT and CDR2 is FQDESV (reference sequence). Inclusive of both ends, the CDR3 amounts to 15 amino acids. The CDR3 loop is CASSVGSGSPNEQFF.